What follows describes a single T cell receptor beta chain. In germline, CDR1 is SGHTA, CDR2 FQGNSA. The CDR3 consists of 18 residues. V lost 1 base to trimming and J lost 0 bases, with 16 bases between them. The data derive from a study of blood T cell repertoires in COVID-19. Study in general: Sites in the United States, Italy and Spain provided acute and convalescent COVID-19 samples. Nucleic acid was either cDNA or gDNA, and it came from T cells, B-cell-depleted T cells, or PBMCs.

Original handling: Reference gene primer amplification gave nucleated cell count estimates. Some clones are missing from TCRdb's copy, which holds only in-frame ones; the method was immunoSEQ multiplex PCR. The D gene and trimming were derived from the DNA, and the V and J assignments and clone size from that table. Of more than 250,000 clones in the sample, approximately 85% were seen once. V is TRBV7-2 and J is TRBJ2-4; D might be TRBD2 (6 bases). Sequenced material: peripheral blood. The source is a man aged 50-59 years with active or convalescent COVID-19. CDR3: CASSLVGLGYIAKNIQYF. For the CDR3, the DNA is TGTGCCAGCAGCTTAGTGGGACTTGGGTACATAGCCAAAAACATTCAGTACTTC.